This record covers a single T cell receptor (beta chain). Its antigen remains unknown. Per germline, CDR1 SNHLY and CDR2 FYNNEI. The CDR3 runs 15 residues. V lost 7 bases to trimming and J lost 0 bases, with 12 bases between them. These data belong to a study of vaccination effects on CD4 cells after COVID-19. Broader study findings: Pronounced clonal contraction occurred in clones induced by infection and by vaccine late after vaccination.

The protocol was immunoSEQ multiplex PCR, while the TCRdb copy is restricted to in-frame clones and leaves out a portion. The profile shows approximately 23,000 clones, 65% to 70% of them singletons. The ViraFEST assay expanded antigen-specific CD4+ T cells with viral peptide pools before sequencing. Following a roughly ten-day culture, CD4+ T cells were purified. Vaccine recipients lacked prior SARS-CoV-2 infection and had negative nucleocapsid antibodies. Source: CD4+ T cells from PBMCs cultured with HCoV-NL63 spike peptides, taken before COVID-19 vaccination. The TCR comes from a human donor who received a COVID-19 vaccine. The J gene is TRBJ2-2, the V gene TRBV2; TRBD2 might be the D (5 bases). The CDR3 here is CASTPDGANTGELFF. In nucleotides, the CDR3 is TGTGCCAGCACCCCTGACGGGGCGAACACCGGGGAGCTGTTTTTT.